This record covers a single TCR beta chain. These data belong to a study of cytomegalovirus exposure and HLA in healthy donors. The ends lost 1 base at V and 5 bases at J; junction bases unmatched: 3. From germline, CDR1 is LNHNV and CDR2 YYDKDF (reference sequence). The CDR3 loop spans 14 amino acids. Amplification used 60 Vbeta primers and 13 Jbeta primers. TCRdb's table, derived via immunoSEQ multiplex PCR, lists solely in-frame clones and lacks some. The data show roughly 170,000 clones, with approximately 84% seen just once and under 5% held by the top ten. Sequencing was done on a sample of PBMCs. The chain combines TRBV15 with TRBJ1-2; 8 bases align to TRBD1. The TCR sequence derives from a girl between 5 and 17 years old in good health and CMV-seropositive. The CDR3 is CATSRGDRLYGYTF. The DNA for the CDR3 is TGTGCCACCAGCAGAGGGGACAGGTTATATGGCTACACCTTC.